This is a list of T cell receptor beta chains from one sample in a study of cytomegalovirus exposure and HLA in healthy donors. Generated by immunoSEQ multiplex PCR, the TCRdb table keeps only in-frame clones and is missing some. Found here are approximately 160,000 clones, more than 60% of them singletons; the top ten hold around 3%. Sequencing used PBMCs. The source of these receptors is a woman between 50 and 59 years old in good health and CMV-seropositive. The CDR3 runs from the conserved cysteine through the conserved F or W. The order of the fields is V gene, clone size, J gene, CDR3 length, D gene, CDR3 DNA, CDR3 protein. The D gene is left open where the match is weak. Size is omitted from some rows. Given values are once, few, many or a class for expanded clones.

V gene: TRBV4-2; clone size: medium-sized; J gene: TRBJ2-1; CDR3 length: 20; D gene: TRBD2; CDR3 DNA: TGTGCCAGCAGCCAAGATGTCGGGACTAGCGGGACGGGGTACAATATTGAGCAGTTCTTC; CDR3 protein: CASSQDVGTSGTGYNIEQFF
V gene: TRBV7-2; clone size: few; J gene: TRBJ1-2; CDR3 length: 13; D gene: TRBD1; CDR3 DNA: TGTGCCAGCAGTTCGGACAGGGACTATGGCTACACCTTC; CDR3 protein: CASSSDRDYGYTF
V gene: TRBV2; clone size: -; J gene: TRBJ1-4; CDR3 length: 14; D gene: -; CDR3 DNA: TGTGCCAGCAGTGACAGGTCAACTAATGAAAAACTGTTTTTT; CDR3 protein: CASSDRSTNEKLFF
V gene: TRBV7-2; clone size: few; J gene: TRBJ2-7; CDR3 length: 12; D gene: -; CDR3 DNA: TGTGCCAGCAGCCCGGGACTTGAGGAGCAGTACTTC; CDR3 protein: CASSPGLEEQYF
V gene: TRBV4-3; clone size: -; J gene: TRBJ1-2; CDR3 length: 16; D gene: TRBD1; CDR3 DNA: TGCGCCAGCAGCCAGAGAGGGACAGGGGGCAGCTATGGCTACACCTTC; CDR3 protein: CASSQRGTGGSYGYTF
V gene: TRBV5-4; clone size: -; J gene: TRBJ2-1; CDR3 length: 16; D gene: -; CDR3 DNA: TGTGCCAGCAGCTTGGGAGTTCGGGGGAACTACAATGAGCAGTTCTTC; CDR3 protein: CASSLGVRGNYNEQFF
V gene: TRBV7-2; clone size: -; J gene: TRBJ2-7; CDR3 length: 15; D gene: TRBD2; CDR3 DNA: TGTGCCAGCAGCTACACTAGCGCCAACTCCTACGAGCAGTACTTC; CDR3 protein: CASSYTSANSYEQYF
V gene: TRBV30; clone size: -; J gene: TRBJ2-7; CDR3 length: 11; D gene: -; CDR3 DNA: TGTGCCTGGACTGACGGGAGCGAGCAGTACTTC; CDR3 protein: CAWTDGSEQYF
V gene: TRBV9; clone size: -; J gene: TRBJ2-7; CDR3 length: 16; D gene: TRBD2; CDR3 DNA: TGTGCCAGCAGCGTAGACAGCCTAGCGGGAGCTGACGAGCAGTACTTC; CDR3 protein: CASSVDSLAGADEQYF
V gene: TRBV19; clone size: few; J gene: TRBJ1-2; CDR3 length: 14; D gene: TRBD1; CDR3 DNA: TGTGCCAGTACCGTGACAGGGGGCGGCTATGGCTACACCTTC; CDR3 protein: CASTVTGGGYGYTF
V gene: TRBV7-9; clone size: -; J gene: TRBJ1-1; CDR3 length: 15; D gene: -; CDR3 DNA: TGTGCCAGCAGCGAGTTAGACAGAGATAACACTGAAGCTTTCTTT; CDR3 protein: CASSELDRDNTEAFF
V gene: TRBV2; clone size: -; J gene: TRBJ1-1; CDR3 length: 13; D gene: -; CDR3 DNA: TGTGCCAGCAGTGAAGCCTCCGTCGCAGGCGCTTTCTTT; CDR3 protein: CASSEASVAGAFF
V gene: TRBV30; clone size: -; J gene: TRBJ2-2; CDR3 length: 14; D gene: -; CDR3 DNA: TGTGCCTGGAGCGGGTCAGGGCACACCGGGGAGCTGTTTTTT; CDR3 protein: CAWSGSGHTGELFF
V gene: TRBV28; clone size: -; J gene: TRBJ2-3; CDR3 length: 15; D gene: TRBD2; CDR3 DNA: TGTGCCAGCAGTTTTGGGACTAGCTTCACAGATACGCAGTATTTT; CDR3 protein: CASSFGTSFTDTQYF
V gene: TRBV5-1; clone size: -; J gene: TRBJ2-2; CDR3 length: 15; D gene: -; CDR3 DNA: TGCGCCAGCAGCTTGGATCTAGGAGTAAGCGGGGAGCTGTTTTTT; CDR3 protein: CASSLDLGVSGELFF
V gene: TRBV4-3; clone size: -; J gene: TRBJ2-7; CDR3 length: 16; D gene: TRBD1; CDR3 DNA: TGCGCCAGCAGCCAAGATCCTCCCGGGACAGGGTACGAGCAGTACTTC; CDR3 protein: CASSQDPPGTGYEQYF
V gene: TRBV19; clone size: once; J gene: TRBJ1-2; CDR3 length: 17; D gene: -; CDR3 DNA: TGTGCCAGTACCCGGGGGGCAGGGAGATCGACTAACTATGGCTACACCTTC; CDR3 protein: CASTRGAGRSTNYGYTF
V gene: TRBV20-1; clone size: -; J gene: TRBJ2-7; CDR3 length: 11; D gene: TRBD1; CDR3 DNA: TGCAGTGCTACAGGGGGCTACGAGCAGTACTTC; CDR3 protein: CSATGGYEQYF
V gene: TRBV5-4; clone size: few; J gene: TRBJ1-2; CDR3 length: 15; D gene: TRBD1; CDR3 DNA: TGTGCCAGCAGCCCCGGGACAGGCCACGCCTATGGCTACACCTTC; CDR3 protein: CASSPGTGHAYGYTF
V gene: TRBV18; clone size: -; J gene: TRBJ2-5; CDR3 length: 14; D gene: -; CDR3 DNA: TGTGCCAGCTCACCACCGAGCATGATAGAGACCCAGTACTTC; CDR3 protein: CASSPPSMIETQYF
V gene: TRBV4-3; clone size: -; J gene: TRBJ2-1; CDR3 length: 17; D gene: TRBD2; CDR3 DNA: TGCGCCAGCAGCCAAGATCCAGCGGGAGGGAGTCATGTGGAGCAGTTCTTC; CDR3 protein: CASSQDPAGGSHVEQFF
V gene: TRBV7-3; clone size: -; J gene: TRBJ2-6; CDR3 length: 16; D gene: -; CDR3 DNA: TGTGCCAGCAGCTCCCGGCCCGGGTCTGGGGCCAACGGCCTGACTTTC; CDR3 protein: CASSSRPGSGANGLTF
V gene: TRBV7-2; clone size: -; J gene: TRBJ1-1; CDR3 length: 13; D gene: -; CDR3 DNA: TGTGCCAGCAGGCGACAGCTGAACACTGAAGCTTTCTTT; CDR3 protein: CASRRQLNTEAFF
V gene: TRBV10-3; clone size: -; J gene: TRBJ2-5; CDR3 length: 13; D gene: -; CDR3 DNA: TGTGCCATCAGTGAGGGGCGGGACGAGACCCAGTACTTC; CDR3 protein: CAISEGRDETQYF
V gene: TRBV7-2; clone size: -; J gene: TRBJ1-2; CDR3 length: 13; D gene: -; CDR3 DNA: TGTGCCAGCAGCCTGGGACTGAACTATGGCTACACCTTC; CDR3 protein: CASSLGLNYGYTF
V gene: TRBV28; clone size: -; J gene: TRBJ1-3; CDR3 length: 16; D gene: -; CDR3 DNA: TGTGCCAGCAGTTTGGGGGCACTGTCCTCTGGAAACACCATATATTTT; CDR3 protein: CASSLGALSSGNTIYF
V gene: TRBV11-3; clone size: -; J gene: TRBJ2-1; CDR3 length: 13; D gene: -; CDR3 DNA: TGTGCCAGCAGCCTAAATTCTTACAATGAGCAGTTCTTC; CDR3 protein: CASSLNSYNEQFF
V gene: TRBV5-6; clone size: -; J gene: TRBJ1-1; CDR3 length: 15; D gene: -; CDR3 DNA: TGTGCCAGCAGCTGGGGGGGGACGAGGGACACTGAAGCTTTCTTT; CDR3 protein: CASSWGGTRDTEAFF
V gene: TRBV20-1; clone size: -; J gene: TRBJ2-5; CDR3 length: 11; D gene: TRBD2; CDR3 DNA: TGCCGGGCCAGCGGGGAAGAGACCCAGTACTTC; CDR3 protein: CRASGEETQYF
V gene: TRBV7-9; clone size: -; J gene: TRBJ1-2; CDR3 length: 14; D gene: TRBD1; CDR3 DNA: TGTGCCAGCAGCTGGGGACAGTCCTCCTATGGCTACACCTTC; CDR3 protein: CASSWGQSSYGYTF
V gene: TRBV10-3; clone size: once; J gene: TRBJ1-2; CDR3 length: 15; D gene: TRBD1; CDR3 DNA: TGTGCCATCAGTGAACCCGGGACAGGGAGTAACGGCTACACCTTC; CDR3 protein: CAISEPGTGSNGYTF
V gene: TRBV30; clone size: -; J gene: TRBJ2-5; CDR3 length: 12; D gene: -; CDR3 DNA: TGTGCCTGGAGTGCTGTTCGAGAGACCCAGTACTTC; CDR3 protein: CAWSAVRETQYF
V gene: TRBV21-1; clone size: few; J gene: TRBJ1-2; CDR3 length: 13; D gene: -; CDR3 DNA: TGTGCCAGCAGCCCGACAGGGGACTATGGCTACACCTTC; CDR3 protein: CASSPTGDYGYTF
V gene: TRBV15; clone size: -; J gene: TRBJ1-2; CDR3 length: 13; D gene: TRBD1; CDR3 DNA: TGTGCCACCAGCAGCGCAGGGGGCTATGGCTACACCTTC; CDR3 protein: CATSSAGGYGYTF